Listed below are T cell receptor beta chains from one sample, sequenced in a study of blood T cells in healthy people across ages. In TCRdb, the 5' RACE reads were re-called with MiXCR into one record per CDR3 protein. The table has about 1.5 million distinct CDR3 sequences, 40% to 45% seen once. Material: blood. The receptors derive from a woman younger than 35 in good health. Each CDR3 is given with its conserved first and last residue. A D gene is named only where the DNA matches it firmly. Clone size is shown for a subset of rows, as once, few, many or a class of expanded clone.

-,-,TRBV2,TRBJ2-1,TGTGCCAGCAGTGAATTAACAGGGAAGTTGGCCTACAATGAGCAGTTCTTC,CASSELTGKLAYNEQFF
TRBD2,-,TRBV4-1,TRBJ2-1,TGCGCCAGCAGCCAAGGTCGGGCGCGGGAGAAGGCGAATGAGCAGTTCTTC,CASSQGRAREKANEQFF
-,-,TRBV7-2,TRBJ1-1,TGTGCCCCCAAAACAGGGATGAACACTGAAGCTTTCTTT,CAPKTGMNTEAFF
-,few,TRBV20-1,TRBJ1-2,TGCAGTGCCCACAGGGAGGACTATGGCTACACCTTC,CSAHREDYGYTF
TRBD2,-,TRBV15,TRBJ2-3,TGTGCCACCAGCGTTCGACTAGCGGGAGGAGATACGCAGTATTTT,CATSVRLAGGDTQYF
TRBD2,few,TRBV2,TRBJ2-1,TGTGCCAGCAGTGGGCTAGCGGGGGTTTATGAGCAGTTCTTC,CASSGLAGVYEQFF
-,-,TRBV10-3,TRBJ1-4,TGTGCCATCGGACGGGGAGCCGGTGGGGAAAAACTGTTTTTT,CAIGRGAGGEKLFF
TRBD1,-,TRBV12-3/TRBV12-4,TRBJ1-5,TGTGCCAGCAGTCCTCAACAGGGGAATAGCAATCAGCCCCAGCATTTT,CASSPQQGNSNQPQHF
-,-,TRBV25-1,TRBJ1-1,TGTGCCAGCAGAGCGGGACATTCTGAAGCTTTCTTT,CASRAGHSEAFF
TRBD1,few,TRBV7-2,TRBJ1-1,TGTGCCAGCAGATCCGGGACAGGGGGTACGAACACTGAAGCTTTCTTT,CASRSGTGGTNTEAFF
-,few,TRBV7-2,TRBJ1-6,TGTGCCAGCAGCTGGGGCGGTTCACCCCTCCACTTT,CASSWGGSPLHF
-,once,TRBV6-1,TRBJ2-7,TGTGCCAGCAGTGAAAAAGGGGGTGGGCTCGAGCAGTACTTC,CASSEKGGGLEQYF
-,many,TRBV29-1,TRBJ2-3,TGCAGCGTTGTAAGACAGACCTCGGGGGATACGCAGTATTTT,CSVVRQTSGDTQYF
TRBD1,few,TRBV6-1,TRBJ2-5,TGTGCCAGCAGTGAAGTTGGGACAGGGAGGGAGACCCAGTACTTC,CASSEVGTGRETQYF
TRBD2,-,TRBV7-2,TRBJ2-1,TGTGCCAGCAGCTTAGGGACTAGCGGGAGGTGTCATGAGCAGTTCTTC,CASSLGTSGRCHEQFF
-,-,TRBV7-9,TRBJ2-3,TGTGCCAGCAGCGAACATGGGCTAGCAACAGATACGCAGTATTTT,CASSEHGLATDTQYF
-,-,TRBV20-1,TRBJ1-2,TGCAGTGCTCCGGGGGGTTCCAACTATGGCTACACCTTC,CSAPGGSNYGYTF
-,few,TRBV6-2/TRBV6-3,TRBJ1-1,TGTGCCAGCAGTTACATAACCGAAAAACCCGGGGGGGGCACTGAAGCTTTCTTT,CASSYITEKPGGGTEAFF
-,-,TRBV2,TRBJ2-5,TGTGCCAGCAGTGGGGCTAGACACGAGACCCAGTACTTC,CASSGARHETQYF
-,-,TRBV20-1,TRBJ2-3,TGCAGTATTCAGGGGCGGATTCCAGATACGCAGTATTTT,CSIQGRIPDTQYF
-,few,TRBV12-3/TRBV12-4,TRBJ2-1,TGTGCCAGCAGTGTCCGCCCGGGGGTCTCCTACAATGAGCAGTTCTTC,CASSVRPGVSYNEQFF
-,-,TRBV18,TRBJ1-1,TGTGCCAGCTCACCACCTGAGGACCGAAAGGCTTTCTTT,CASSPPEDRKAFF
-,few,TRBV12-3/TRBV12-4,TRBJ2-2,TGTGCCAGCACCGCAGGGAGACGGAACACCGGGGAGCTGTTTTTT,CASTAGRRNTGELFF
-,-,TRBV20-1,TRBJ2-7,TGCAGTGCTAGAGATCTCGCGTCTTCCTACGAGCAGTACTTC,CSARDLASSYEQYF
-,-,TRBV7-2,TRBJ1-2,TGTGCCAGCAGCTTTCAGGCCACAGGGAGTAGCTATGGCTACACCTTC,CASSFQATGSSYGYTF
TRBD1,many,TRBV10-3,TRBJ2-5,TGTGCCATCAGTGGGACAGGTGAACAAGAGACCCAGTACTTC,CAISGTGEQETQYF
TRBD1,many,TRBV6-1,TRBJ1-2,TGTGCCAGCAGTGAATTGACAGGGGGCGCGGATGGCTACACCTTC,CASSELTGGADGYTF
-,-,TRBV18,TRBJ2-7,TGTGCCAGCTCACCAGGGGGTTGGGACTACGAGCAGTACTTC,CASSPGGWDYEQYF
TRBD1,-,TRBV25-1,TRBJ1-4,TGTGCCAGCAGTGGAGGGGGCAGGGGAAATGAAAAACTGTTTTTT,CASSGGGRGNEKLFF
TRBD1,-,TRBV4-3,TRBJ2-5,TGCGCCAGCAGCCAAGGGACAGGCGGACGCGATGAGCAGTACTTC,CASSQGTGGRDEQYF
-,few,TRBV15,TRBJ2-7,TGTGCCACCAGCAGTAGTAGGGAAGGACTCGTCGAGCAGTACTTC,CATSSSREGLVEQYF
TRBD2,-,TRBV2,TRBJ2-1,TGTGCCAGCAGTGAAGGGGCTAGCGGGTATTACTCCTACAATGAGCAGTTCTTC,CASSEGASGYYSYNEQFF
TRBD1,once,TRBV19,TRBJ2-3,TGTGCCAGTAGTTCCCGGGACAGGCAACCCACAGATACGCAGTATTTT,CASSSRDRQPTDTQYF
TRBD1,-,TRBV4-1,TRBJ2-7,TGCGCCAGCAGCCAAGAAGACAGGGAGACCTACGAGCAGTACTTC,CASSQEDRETYEQYF
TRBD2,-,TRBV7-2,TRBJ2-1,TGTGCCAGCAGCGGCTCCGGGACTAGAGATTACAATGAGCAGTTCTTC,CASSGSGTRDYNEQFF
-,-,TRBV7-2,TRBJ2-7,TGTGCCAGCAGCTTGGAACTTGGATTAGGCCAGCTCTATCTCTACGAGCAGTACTTC,CASSLELGLGQLYLYEQYF
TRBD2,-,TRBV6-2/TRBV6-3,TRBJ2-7,TGTGCCAGCAGTTACTCGCGGGGGGCCTCCTACGAGCAGTACTTC,CASSYSRGASYEQYF
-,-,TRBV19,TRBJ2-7,TGTGCCAGTAGCACCCCGGGACTCCGCTCCTACGAGCAGTACTTC,CASSTPGLRSYEQYF
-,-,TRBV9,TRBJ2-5,TGTGCCAGCAGCACCAGGACAGCCGGGGATAAGCAGTACTTC,CASSTRTAGDKQYF
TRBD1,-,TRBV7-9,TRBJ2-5,TGTGCCAGCAGCAACCCACCCGGGACAGGCCCTCAAGAGACCCAGTACTTC,CASSNPPGTGPQETQYF
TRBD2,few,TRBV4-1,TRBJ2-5,TGCGCCAGCAGCCGTCTTGGACTAGTTGAGACCCAGTACTTC,CASSRLGLVETQYF
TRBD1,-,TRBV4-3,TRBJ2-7,TGCGCCAGCAGCCAAGATGTGGGACAGGGTCACGAGCAGTACTTC,CASSQDVGQGHEQYF
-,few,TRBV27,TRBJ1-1,TGTGCCAGCAGTTTCCAGGGGCCCTCCACTGAAGCTTTCTTT,CASSFQGPSTEAFF
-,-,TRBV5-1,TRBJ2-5,TGCGCCAGCAGCCGGGGGGACAGATTGTACCAAGAGACCCAGTACTTC,CASSRGDRLYQETQYF
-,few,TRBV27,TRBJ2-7,TGTGCCAGCAGTAATGGGGCCTACGAGCAGTACTTC,CASSNGAYEQYF